This TCR beta chain is from a study of blood T cells in healthy people across ages. Only one count was recorded for this clonotype. V dropped 0 bases and J dropped 11 bases, with 19 bases sitting between them. This CDR3 spans 15 amino acids. Germline loops: CDR1 MNHEY, CDR2 SVGEGT. Next came a second PCR, run for about 6 to 12 cycles, which used a sample-barcoded 5' primer along with a J-beta primer mix. A single record per CDR3 protein comes from TCRdb applying MiXCR to the 5' RACE reads. The profile shows roughly 800,000 distinct CDR3 sequences, 58% of them singletons. The source of this sequence is a man aged 25 to 40 in good health. The rearrangement links TRBV6-2 or TRBV6-3 to TRBJ2-5; possibly TRBD1 for D (6 bases). Sequenced: blood. CDR3 sequence: CASSYSGRGVSEQYF. CDR3 in DNA: TGTGCCAGCAGTTACTCTGGCAGGGGAGTAAGTGAGCAGTACTTC.